This T cell receptor (beta chain) emerged from a study of CD8+ T cells in alopecia areata. Patients with alopecia areata provided lesional scalp punch biopsies as well as peripheral blood. The sorting of PBMCs gave CD4+ and CD8+ T cells. Germline CDR1 is MNHEY and CDR2 is SVGAGI. This CDR3 comprises 15 residues. V gave up 0 bases and J gave up 4 bases, with 13 bases separating them. On this clone itself: The antigen is not known.

Overall study findings and caveats: TCR sharing across patients was less clear than in mice, possibly HLA-related. Lesional scalp exceeded normal scalp in clonality, especially in alopecia totalis/universalis.

Extracted RNA was reverse transcribed, and the resulting cDNA served as sequencing template. Assay used: immunoSEQ multiplex PCR; TCRdb lists only in-frame clones, some missing. The table lists tens of thousands of clones, 62% of them singletons. The chain recombines TRBV6-5 with TRBJ2-7; D remains unclear. The source material was NKG2D-high CD8+ T cells sorted from blood. The TCR sequence derives from a human donor with alopecia areata. The CDR3 DNA reads as TGTGCCAGCAGTTACTCGGTGTTGTTCCAGTACGAGCAGTACTTC. Its translation is CASSYSVLFQYEQYF.